Included here is one TCR beta chain sequence, with context. Its cognate antigen has yet to be identified. It has no much larger one-base neighbor in the sample; base qualities were not kept. This sample is drawn from a study of T cell responses to AZD1222 COVID-19 vaccine (dated by TCRdb to the early 2020s). Concerning the study at large: AZD1222 recipients given second doses at about 4 weeks or at about 12 weeks were pooled, since spike-specific TCR depth and breadth were not found to differ between the two schedules. A total of approximately 250 trial participants underwent TCR sequencing, of whom nearly 210 had received two doses of AZD1222 and some 25 had received two doses of the MenACWY control vaccine. Trial participants were enrolled into age subgroups of 18-55, 56-69 and 70-plus years, which contained roughly 150, 30 and 60 TCR-sequenced participants, respectively.

The sample's time point, from its label and the paper: baseline before first vaccination. Vaccinee samples were obtained from the UK trials COV001 and COV002, which included a single-blind randomized controlled phase 2/3 trial of AZD1222 (ChAdOx1 nCoV-19) in healthy adults. For TCRbeta chain sequencing, PBMC samples from trial participants were taken at day 0 and at day 28 after the second dose. What the authors observed across the whole study: Conclusions about previously exposed vaccinees are limited because only six or seven AZD1222 recipients were SARS-CoV-2 seropositive at baseline. No day 14 peak-response samples were available, so repertoires were characterized only after the peak T cell response. Participants were mostly white British and included more females than males, and it was suggested by the authors that clonal diversity may have been underestimated. After two AZD1222 doses, spike-specific TCR breadth and depth were significantly higher than at day 0 and than in MenACWY recipients. The vaccine-associated CD4 TCRs covered the entire spike protein, and the dominant responses fell in regions 160-218 and 743-854. Reportedly, almost half of the unique spike-specific TCRs recognized epitopes lying outside the regions that are mutated in the B.1.351 and B.1.1.7 variants. In the small 56-69-year group, the increase in depth fell short of significance, most likely because of low power.

The CDR3 regions of human TCRbeta chains were analyzed by immunosequencing. The source study handled its data this way. TCRs in the repertoires were compared against a reference library of SARS-CoV-2-specific TCRs that had been generated with the MIRA antigen-specificity platform. Breadth was defined as the fraction of unique TCRs that were SARS-CoV-2-associated, and depth was defined as the fraction of total T cells that were SARS-CoV-2-associated. Using the MIRA data, every spike-specific TCR was mapped to the spike region that the TCR reacted to and assigned to either a CD4 or a CD8 class. Log10-transformed breadth and depth values were compared by one-way ANOVA with Sidak's multiple comparisons tests. TCRdb stores this immuneACCESS table with in-frame sequences only. Part of the clones is absent; in the studies checked, under half of the shortfall reflects unresolved V genes, and no reason is known for the rest. The V and J calls and the clone size are those of that table, but D and trimming were determined from the DNA. This sample lists about 130,000 clones; 92% were detected once. The ten largest clones capture more than 3% of the sample.

The V end gives up 3 bases and the J end 6 bases, leaving 9 bases in the junction not matched to a gene. The CDR3, cysteine through phenylalanine, is 15 amino acids long. The DNA shown is the 45-base CDR3, in frame from base 1. According to the germline V gene, CDR1 reads SGDLS and CDR2 reads YYNGEE. The rearrangement combines TRBV9 with TRBJ2-1; 7 junctional bases match TRBD2. Material: peripheral blood, obtained on day 0 of AZD1222 vaccination. This sequence was found in an adult in good health. The DNA reads as follows: TGTGCCAGCAGCGCAAGGACTAGTTGGAGCAATGAGCAGTTCTTC. The resulting protein is CASSARTSWSNEQFF.